The text below deals with one TCR beta chain. The sample comes from a study of shared clonotypes between healthy human individuals. Study information: A couple of women and a few men aged 18 to 49 served as donors.

Profiling relied on immunoSEQ multiplex PCR, and the TCRdb table lists in-frame clones only, not all of them. The sample yields 450,000 to 500,000 clones, around 78% seen once. Germline V lookup: CDR1 SEHNR, CDR2 FQNEAQ (reference sequence). The V gene end was trimmed by 10 bases and the J gene end by 7 bases; junction bases not matched to a gene: 11. The length of the CDR3 is 14 residues. Sequencing input: PBMCs. The chain employs TRBV7-9 and TRBJ2-1; TRBD2 agrees at 9 bases. The sequence came from a woman aged 40 to 50 in good health. Some clones in this sample may be carry-over from other donors' samples. CDR3 nucleotide sequence: TGTGCCACCGGGGGCCTAGCGGGGTGGAATGAGCAGTTCTTC. This encodes CATGGLAGWNEQFF.